These 20 T cell receptor beta chains were sequenced from one sample in a study of Ad26.COV2.S vaccination and SARS-CoV-2 variants. Only in-frame clones appear in the TCRdb table, and some are missing; sequencing was by immunoSEQ multiplex PCR. This table holds under 600,000 clones, 70% to 90% found once. Indicated treatment: roughly 19 received Ad26.COV2.S at low or high dose, single or two shots; 5 received placebo; per-sample allocation not given. The investigators took samples on day 63 after the first vaccine or placebo injection. Specimen: peripheral blood, collected in a trial of Ad26.COV2.S vaccine versus placebo. These receptors were collected from a person aged 18-65 years who received the Ad26.COV2.S COVID-19 vaccine or a placebo.

The chain recombines TRBV24-1 with TRBJ1-5, with TRBD1 matching over 10 bases. The V gene's germline CDR1 is KGHDR and CDR2 SFDVKD. Trimming removed 5 bases from V and 4 bases from J; junction bases left unmatched: 4. This CDR3 is built from 15 residues. The CDR3 DNA reads as TGTGCCACCAGTGCGCCGGGACAGGGGAATCAGCCCCAGCATTTT. This translates into CATSAPGQGNQPQHF.

The V call is TRBV5-1, the J call TRBJ1-4; D unresolved. Germline CDR1 is SGHRS and CDR2 is YFSETQ. The ends were cut back, 4 bases at V and 2 bases at J, with 12 bases in the middle. CDR3 size: 15 residues. The DNA of the CDR3 is TGCGCCAGCAGCCACTACAGTGGGACTAATGAAAAACTGTTTTTT. Protein: CASSHYSGTNEKLFF.

The chain couples TRBV4-1 to TRBJ2-3, with 10 nucleotides matching TRBD2. Germline V gene sequence: CDR1 MGHRA, CDR2 YSYEKL. The CDR3 is 16 residues long. J lost 4 bases, V lost 2 bases, and 6 bases had no gene match. The CDR3 sequence is CASSQLLAGIPDTQYF. The CDR3 nucleotides read TGCGCCAGCAGCCAACTACTAGCGGGAATACCAGATACGCAGTATTTT.

The chain has TRBV27 and TRBJ2-5; D is uncertain. Trimming removed 7 bases at V and 5 bases at J, with 17 bases between. This CDR3 is built from 14 residues. In germline, CDR1 is MNHEY, CDR2 SMNVEV (reference sequence). The CDR3 sequence is CASNRFGLGETQYF. The DNA of the CDR3 is TGTGCCAGCAATCGTTTCGGTCTAGGGGAGACCCAGTACTTC.

The J gene is TRBJ1-6, the V gene TRBV2; TRBD1 matches 7 bases. CDR3 length: 15 residues. J was trimmed by 7 bases and V by 5 bases; bases with no gene match: 8. Germline V gene lookup returns CDR1 SNHLY and CDR2 FYNNEI. The CDR3 nucleotides are TGTGCCAGCAGTTACGACAGGGCAAGGAATTCACCCCTCCACTTT. Its protein is CASSYDRARNSPLHF.

Points on this clone: An end of the junction differs from the germline gene, which may be a read error. This chain joins TRBV7-7 and TRBJ1-5, with no clear D. Germline V lookup: CDR1 SSHAT, CDR2 FNYEAQ (reference sequence). CDR3 length: 13 amino acids. CDR3 coding DNA: TGTGCTAGCAGCTCTGGACCGAATCAGCCCCAGCATTTT. Translated, it gives CASSSGPNQPQHF.

J is TRBJ2-7 and V is TRBV18, with 7 bases aligning to TRBD1. In germline, CDR1 is KGHSH, CDR2 LQKENI. This CDR3 comprises 13 residues. J gave up 2 bases and V 4 bases, and 2 bases lay outside the gene matches. CDR3 DNA sequence: TGTGCCAGCTCACAGGGACAGACCTACGAGCAGTACTTC. This sequence encodes CASSQGQTYEQYF.

The CDR3 sequence: CASSQDKNVYGYTF. CDR3 coding DNA: TGTGCCAGCAGCCAAGACAAGAACGTCTATGGCTACACCTTC. The V and J genes are TRBV4-2 and TRBJ1-2; D is unresolved. The CDR3 is 14 amino acids. The germline V gene has CDR1 LGHNA and CDR2 YNFKEQ. V was shortened by 0 bases and J by 4 bases, with 9 bases between the two germline ends.

This clone was counted a few times. CDR3 DNA: TGTGCCAGCAGTTCGACGGACTACAATGAGCAGTTCTTC. It codes for CASSSTDYNEQFF. The rearrangement uses TRBV6-2 or TRBV6-3 and TRBJ2-1; D is unclear. V lost 4 bases and J lost 3, with 7 bases in between. The CDR3 is 13 amino acids. Per the germline V gene, CDR1 is MNHEY and CDR2 is SVGEGT.

This chain connects TRBV6-1 to TRBJ2-1; D not certain. Germline V lookup: CDR1 MNHNS, CDR2 SASEGT. V lost 3 bases and J lost 9, with 12 bases in between. The CDR3 contains 13 residues. CDR3 protein: CASSDLTLGEQFF. The CDR3 DNA is TGTGCCAGCAGTGACCTGACACTCGGTGAGCAGTTCTTC.

The rearrangement joins TRBV9 to TRBJ1-6; D call uncertain. The CDR3 sequence is 13 residues long. V was clipped by 2 bases and J by 8 bases, with 8 bases between them. CDR1 and CDR2 from the germline V gene are SGDLS and YYNGEE. For the CDR3, the DNA is TGTGCCAGCAGCGTTTGGAGGGATTCACCCCTCCACTTT. Protein: CASSVWRDSPLHF.

The chain carries TRBV7-8 and TRBJ1-4; no definite D call. Germline V gene lookup returns CDR1 SGHVS and CDR2 FQNEAQ. V was shortened by 4 bases and J by 8 bases, with 11 bases between the two germline ends. The CDR3 is 13 residues long. CDR3 protein: CASSSQKREKLFF. In DNA, the CDR3 is TGTGCCAGCAGCTCACAAAAAAGGGAAAAACTGTTTTTT.

The chain is built from TRBV7-9 and TRBJ2-1; TRBD1 matches at 7 bases. Trimming at V came to 0 bases and at J to 7 bases, leaving 3 bases not matched to a gene. The CDR3 is 14 amino acids. Germline V gene lookup returns CDR1 SEHNR and CDR2 FQNEAQ (reference sequence). CDR3 in DNA: TGTGCCAGCAGCTTAGCCTCGACAGGGAATGAGCAGTTCTTC. Residues: CASSLASTGNEQFF.

This chain links TRBV11-1 with TRBJ2-5; 10 bases map to TRBD2. Per germline, CDR1 SGHAT and CDR2 FQDESV (reference sequence). The CDR3 is 13 amino acids. The V and J ends lost 5 bases and 5 bases, in that order; junction bases with no gene match: 2. Here the CDR3 reads CASSPTSGETQYF. The CDR3 coding sequence is TGTGCCAGCAGCCCGACTAGCGGGGAGACCCAGTACTTC.

This clone was counted only a few times. This chain connects TRBV5-5 to TRBJ2-6; D may be TRBD1 (5 bases). Germline V gene sequence: CDR1 SGHKS, CDR2 YYEKEE (reference sequence). The CDR3 has 17 residues. The V end was cut by 0 bases, the J end by 0 bases, with 10 bases between. The CDR3 sequence: CASSLVQGPSGANVLTF. CDR3 in DNA: TGTGCCAGCAGCTTGGTGCAGGGCCCCTCTGGGGCCAACGTCCTGACTTTC.

J is TRBJ1-4 and V is TRBV5-6; D gene uncertain. Germline V gene data show CDR1 as SGHDT and CDR2 as YYEEEE. The CDR3 loop spans 14 amino acids. V was clipped by 2 bases and J by 8 bases, with 13 bases between them. This chain's CDR3 is CASSLRVAREKLFF. In nucleotides, the CDR3 is TGTGCCAGCAGCTTAAGGGTAGCGCGGGAAAAACTGTTTTTT. Drawing the rest from reference TRBV5-6 and TRBJ1-4, the complete variable domain is DAGVTQSPTHLIKTRGQQVTLRCSPKSGHDTVSWYQQALGQGPQFIFQYYEEEERQRGNFPDRFSGHQFPNYSSELNVNALLLGDSALYLCASSLRVAREKLFFGSGTQLSVL.

This clone appeared a few times. V usage is TRBV15 and J usage is TRBJ2-7; the match to TRBD1 covers 10 bases. J gave up 6 bases and V 8 bases, and 10 bases lay outside the gene matches. The germline CDR1 and CDR2 sequences are LNHNV and YYDKDF (reference sequence). This CDR3 has 14 amino acids. This CDR3 is CATSVGQGVGEQYF. The DNA of the CDR3 is TGTGCCACCTCCGTAGGACAGGGGGTTGGCGAGCAGTACTTC.

The chain's CDR3 is CASSVAGAEQFF. The DNA for the CDR3 is TGTGCCAGCAGCGTAGCGGGGGCCGAGCAGTTCTTC. The gene calls are TRBV9 and TRBJ2-1; D might be TRBD1 or TRBD2, each matching 6 bases. Trimming stripped 0 bases from V and 10 bases from J, with 8 bases between. The germline CDR1 and CDR2 sequences are SGDLS and YYNGEE. The CDR3 is 12 amino acids.

A note on this clone: The same CDR3 arises from other DNA sequences in this sample as well. V usage is TRBV6-5 and J usage is TRBJ2-7, with D unresolved. The V gene's germline CDR1 is MNHEY and CDR2 SVGAGI. Trimming shortened V by 2 bases and J by 0 bases, and 11 bases separated the two germline ends. CDR3 length: 15 amino acids. The CDR3 nucleotides are TGTGCCAGCAGTTACAGTACAGCTAGCTCCTACGAGCAGTACTTC. Protein product: CASSYSTASSYEQYF.

This chain links TRBV19 with TRBJ1-3; D not resolved. V shed 9 bases and J shed 7 bases, with 13 bases lying between them. The CDR3 consists of 12 residues. Germline-derived CDR1 and CDR2 are LNHDA and SQIVND (reference sequence). The CDR3 region has the DNA TGTGCCAGCCTAAAATCTCGGAACACCATATATTTT. Protein product: CASLKSRNTIYF.